These T cell receptor beta chains were read from a single sample in a study of CD8 T cells in Susac syndrome. MiXCR, applied by TCRdb to the immunoSEQ multiplex PCR reads, yields one record per CDR3 protein. The sample records some 400,000 distinct CDR3 sequences, around 85% being singletons. The sequenced sample was CD8+ T cells from PBMCs. Receptor source: a human donor with multiple sclerosis. The CDR3 runs from the conserved cysteine through the conserved F or W. The D gene is left open where the match is weak. Size tells how often a clone was seen (once, few, many) or the class of an expanded clone, and some rows leave it out.

abundance,d_gene,j_gene,v_gene,CDR3nt,CDR3aa
few,TRBD1,TRBJ1-1,TRBV27,TGTGCCAGCGGCCGGGACAGGGGTACTGAAGCTTTCTTT,CASGRDRGTEAFF
-,-,TRBJ2-1,TRBV7-9,TGTGCCAGCATCATAGGGCGATTCTCCTACAATGAGCAGTTCTTC,CASIIGRFSYNEQFF
-,-,TRBJ2-3,TRBV14,TGTGCCAGCAGCCCCTTCTCGGCAGATACGCAGTATTTT,CASSPFSADTQYF
-,-,TRBJ1-4,TRBV27,TGTGCCAGCAGTCGAGAGGGAAATGAAAAACTGTTTTTT,CASSREGNEKLFF
-,-,TRBJ1-2,TRBV27,TGTGCCAGCAGTCAGGGACCCTATGGCTACACCTTC,CASSQGPYGYTF
few,TRBD1,TRBJ2-5,TRBV6-1,TGTGCCAGCGGGACAGGGGTTGAAGAGACCCAGTACTTC,CASGTGVEETQYF
-,-,TRBJ1-2,TRBV5-4,TGTGCCAGCAGCTTTGGAGTCGGACATAAGTATGGCTACACCTTC,CASSFGVGHKYGYTF
-,TRBD1,TRBJ1-2,TRBV18,TGTGCCAGCTCACCAGCGGGACAGGGGATCGGAGGCTACACCTTC,CASSPAGQGIGGYTF
-,-,TRBJ2-5,TRBV12-3/TRBV12-4,TGTGCCAGCAGTTTATATCCGGACCAAGAGACCCAGTACTTC,CASSLYPDQETQYF
-,-,TRBJ2-3,TRBV2,TGTGCCAGGACAGGTACTAGCACAGATACGCAGTATTTT,CARTGTSTDTQYF
-,-,TRBJ2-1,TRBV30,TGTGCCTGGAGTATAACGACAGACAATGAGCAGTTCTTC,CAWSITTDNEQFF
-,-,TRBJ1-1,TRBV4-2,TGTGCCAGCGGGGACGGTGAGAACACTGAAGCTTTCTTT,CASGDGENTEAFF
-,-,TRBJ2-7,TRBV27,TGTGCCAGCAGTGCTCGGGGCCTAATCTACGAGCAGTACTTC,CASSARGLIYEQYF
-,-,TRBJ2-3,TRBV29-1,TGCAGCGTTGAAGGGACAATACCCACAGATACGCAGTATTTT,CSVEGTIPTDTQYF
-,-,TRBJ1-2,TRBV9,TGTGCCAGCAGCCCCGGTGGCTACACCTTC,CASSPGGYTF
-,TRBD1,TRBJ2-2,TRBV7-3,TGTGCCAGCAGCCCGACGGGACAGGGAATTTCGGGAAACACCGGGGAGCTGTTTTTT,CASSPTGQGISGNTGELFF
-,-,TRBJ2-4,TRBV19,TGTGCCAGTAGTATTCTTCCAGGGGGAGGCAAAAACATTCAGTACTTC,CASSILPGGGKNIQYF
once,TRBD2,TRBJ2-1,TRBV20-1,TGCAGTGCTTTAGCGGGAGGGAGATACAATGAGCAGTTCTTC,CSALAGGRYNEQFF
-,TRBD2,TRBJ2-1,TRBV4-1,TGCGCCAGCAGCCGAGCGACTAGCGGGGGGGCATGGAATGAGCAGCTCTTC,CASSRATSGGAWNEQLF
-,-,TRBJ1-5,TRBV7-2,TGTGCCAGCAGCTCTGAGTATCAGCCCCAGCATTTT,CASSSEYQPQHF
-,-,TRBJ2-7,TRBV28,TGTGCCAGCAGCACACCCGGGACGGCTACCTACGAGCAGTACTTC,CASSTPGTATYEQYF
-,-,TRBJ2-3,TRBV6-1,TGTGCCAGCAGCCTCCACGTAGCTCCCTTTAGCACAGATACGCAGTATTTT,CASSLHVAPFSTDTQYF
-,TRBD2,TRBJ2-1,TRBV5-6,TGTGCCAGCAGCTTGGCGGGGCTAGCGGATAATGGCGAGCAGTTCTTC,CASSLAGLADNGEQFF
-,-,TRBJ2-2,TRBV14,TGTGCCAGCAGCCAAGATACTCTGAAAGGGAACACCGGGGAGCTGTTTTTT,CASSQDTLKGNTGELFF
-,TRBD1,TRBJ2-7,TRBV5-6,TGTGCCAGCAGCTTTATGGTGGGGACAGGGGGCGACGAGCAGTACTTC,CASSFMVGTGGDEQYF
-,TRBD2,TRBJ2-7,TRBV28,TGTGCCAGCAGTTTAGGCGGACTAGCGGGATACTCCTACGAGCAGTACTTC,CASSLGGLAGYSYEQYF
-,TRBD2,TRBJ2-1,TRBV6-1,TGTGCCAGCAGTGTAGCGGGGAACAATGAGCAGTTCTTC,CASSVAGNNEQFF
-,-,TRBJ1-5,TRBV4-1,TGCGCCAGCAGCCAAGTCAGAGATCAGCCCCAGCATTTT,CASSQVRDQPQHF
-,TRBD1,TRBJ1-2,TRBV5-1,TGCGCCAGCAGCTTAGGGACAGTGTATTTTTCTAACTATGGCTACACCTTC,CASSLGTVYFSNYGYTF
-,-,TRBJ2-1,TRBV5-6,TGTGCCAGCAGCTTGGGCGGTAAGGGCGATGAGCAGTTCTTC,CASSLGGKGDEQFF
-,TRBD1,TRBJ1-1,TRBV7-2,TGTGCCAGCAGCCCCTATCCAGGGGGGAACACTGAAGCTTTCTTT,CASSPYPGGNTEAFF
-,TRBD1,TRBJ1-2,TRBV9,TGTGCCAGCAGCGTTGGACAGGGGGCATCCAACTATGGCTACACCTTC,CASSVGQGASNYGYTF
-,-,TRBJ2-1,TRBV4-2,TGTGCCAGCAGCCAAGAGAATTCATTGGGGGCCAATGAGCAGTTCTTC,CASSQENSLGANEQFF
-,-,TRBJ2-7,TRBV29-1,TGCAGCGTTGTCGGGGTAGGGGTTGGCGAGCAGTACTTC,CSVVGVGVGEQYF
-,-,TRBJ2-2,TRBV4-1,TGCGCCAGCAGCCAGGGACGGTACACCGGGGAGCTGTTTTTT,CASSQGRYTGELFF
-,-,TRBJ2-2,TRBV18,TGTGCCAGCTCATCACCGACCGCCCCCGGGGAGCTGTTTTTT,CASSSPTAPGELFF